This T cell receptor (beta chain) is from a study of identifying expanded T cells in peripheral blood. Trimming removed 0 bases from V and 1 base from J, with 9 bases in between. Germline V gives CDR1 SGHNT, CDR2 YYREEE (reference sequence). CDR3 size: 15 residues. Findings and limits, study-wide: Across healthy donors, higher total template counts meant significantly greater two-week count variance.

Comment on this clone: As yet, its antigen is unknown.

Sequencing was performed with immunoSEQ multiplex PCR; in TCRdb, only in-frame clones are kept and a portion is missing. The table lists 60,000 to 70,000 clones, about 85% of them singletons. Healthy donors had no documented immune events, such as infections, while sampled. The V gene is TRBV5-4, the J gene TRBJ2-3, with D hard to call. This receptor was obtained from a person aged 18 to 75 in good health. The sequencing sample was made of blood. The CDR3 bases are TGTGCCAGCAGCTTGGCCGCTGGCGGCACAGATACGCAGTATTTT. Its protein is CASSLAAGGTDTQYF.